This T cell receptor (beta chain) emerged from a study of beta chain features in type 1 diabetes. Study-level results: Sequencing used cDNA, and cells with high TCR expression could therefore be over-represented. It was among patients, rather than healthy donors, that naive, central memory and Treg TCRB repertoires appeared more similar. In all four CD4+ subsets, TCRB CDR3 length was significantly, moderately reduced in type 1 diabetes.

TCRB transcripts that were expressed got sequenced, as all of the isolated RNA had been reverse transcribed. Sequencing used immunoSEQ multiplex PCR; TCRdb keeps in-frame clones, though not all of them. This table holds more than 550,000 clones, about an eighth found once. Trimming took 7 bases from V and 1 from J, leaving 8 bases between them. The CDR3 runs 11 residues. Germline CDR1 DFQATT, CDR2 SNEGSKA (reference sequence). Comment on this clone: Its cognate antigen is unknown.

The clonotype originates from a young man with type 1 diabetes. Sequencing was done on a sample of naive CD4+ T cells from blood. J is TRBJ2-7 and V is TRBV20-1, with D perhaps matching TRBD2 (5 bases). CDR3 coding DNA: TGCAGTGTCAGGACTTCCTACGAGCAGTACTTC. This gives the protein CSVRTSYEQYF.